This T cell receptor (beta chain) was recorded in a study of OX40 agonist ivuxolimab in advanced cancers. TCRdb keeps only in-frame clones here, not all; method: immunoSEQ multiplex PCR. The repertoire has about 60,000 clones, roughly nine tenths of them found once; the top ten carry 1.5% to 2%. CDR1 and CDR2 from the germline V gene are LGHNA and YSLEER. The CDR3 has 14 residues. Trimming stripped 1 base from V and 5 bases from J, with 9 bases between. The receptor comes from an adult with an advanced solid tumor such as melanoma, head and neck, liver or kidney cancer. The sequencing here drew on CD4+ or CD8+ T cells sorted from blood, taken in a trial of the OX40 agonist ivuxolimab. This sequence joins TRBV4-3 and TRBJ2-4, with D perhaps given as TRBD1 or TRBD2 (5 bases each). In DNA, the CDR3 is TGCGCCAGCAGCCAAGTAGGGACGGAAAACATTCAGTACTTC. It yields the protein CASSQVGTENIQYF.